Each of the 5 T cell receptor beta chains below was sequenced from the same sample in a study of blood T cell repertoires in COVID-19. Measured with immunoSEQ multiplex PCR; TCRdb has only the in-frame clones, and not every one. This table has 250,000 to 350,000 clones, about 90% appearing once. The sample consisted of PBMCs or T cells enriched from blood (not recorded which). All receptors derive from a woman aged 18-29 years with acute COVID-19.

Only one count was recorded for this clone. This rearrangement joins TRBV7-2 to TRBJ2-7; a weak D match, TRBD2 (6 bases). This CDR3 region has 14 residues. Germline-derived CDR1 and CDR2 are SGHTA and FQGNSA. V was pared by 7 bases and J by 0 bases, with 13 bases between. The CDR3 protein is CASIPGTPSYEQYF. The CDR3 nucleotides read TGTGCCAGCATCCCCGGGACTCCCTCCTACGAGCAGTACTTC.

The gene calls are TRBV7-3 and TRBJ2-6; no clear D. Germline assignment: CDR1 SGHTA and CDR2 FQGTGA. V was clipped by 2 bases and J by 0 bases, with 5 bases between them. The CDR3 is 15 residues long. CDR3 residues: CASSLWSSGANVLTF. The CDR3 nucleotides are TGTGCCAGCAGCTTATGGAGCTCTGGGGCCAACGTCCTGACTTTC.

The V gene is TRBV6-5, the J gene TRBJ2-2; TRBD2 matches at 7 bases. Germline CDR1 and CDR2: MNHEY and SVGAGI. This CDR3 has 13 residues. V lost 11 bases to trimming and J lost 7 bases; unmatched junction nucleotides: 10. The CDR3 DNA follows: TGTGCCGCCTCACCGGGGGAGGGCGGGGAGCTGTTTTTT. Translation gives CAASPGEGGELFF.

The chain is built from TRBV6-5 and TRBJ1-4, with TRBD1 matching over 9 bases. Germline values: CDR1 MNHEY, CDR2 SVGAGI. This CDR3 spans 15 amino acids. The ends lost 0 bases at V and 5 bases at J; junction bases unmatched: 1. The CDR3 sequence is CASSYSTGGNEKLFF. DNA of the CDR3: TGTGCCAGCAGTTACTCGACAGGGGGAAATGAAAAACTGTTTTTT.

The chain links TRBV24-1 to TRBJ1-2; 9 bases match TRBD1. The CDR3 is made up of 18 amino acids. Germline V lookup: CDR1 KGHDR, CDR2 SFDVKD. J lost 8 bases, V lost 3 bases, and 18 bases had no gene match. The CDR3 reads CATSDPGQGPRGSKGYTF. In DNA form, the CDR3 reads TGTGCCACCAGTGATCCCGGACAGGGGCCAAGGGGTTCTAAGGGCTACACCTTC.